This T cell receptor (beta chain) was identified in a study of Ad26.COV2.S vaccination and SARS-CoV-2 variants. Treatment indicated: 15 to 20 received Ad26.COV2.S at low or high dose, single or two shots; roughly five received placebo; per-sample allocation not given. Day 63 after the first injection of vaccine or placebo was the sampling time. V lost 2 bases and J 1 base, leaving 10 bases between the germline ends. In germline, CDR1 is SGHDT, CDR2 YYEEEE. The CDR3 contains 14 residues. Measured with immunoSEQ multiplex PCR; TCRdb has only the in-frame clones, and not every one. The sample includes about 350,000 clones, less than 90% seen only once; the top ten take approximately 5.9%.

Sequenced here: peripheral blood, sampled in a trial of Ad26.COV2.S vaccine versus placebo. This sequence joins TRBV5-6 and TRBJ2-7, with a tentative D call TRBD2 (6 bases). The sequence came from a person aged 18-60 years who received the Ad26.COV2.S COVID-19 vaccine or a placebo. The CDR3 protein is CASSFGGNSYEQYF. CDR3 nucleotides: TGTGCCAGCAGCTTTGGGGGGAATTCCTACGAGCAGTACTTC.